Sequencing of this T cell receptor (beta chain) was carried out in a study of T cell changes during pregnancy in multiple sclerosis. Here immunoSEQ multiplex PCR was the method, and the copy in TCRdb shows in-frame clones only, minus some. The data contain some 60,000 clones, about 92% of them seen just once; the ten biggest clones take up 0.65% to 0.9%. V shed 3 bases, J shed 2 bases, and the junction held 11 bases outside the gene matches. The CDR3 runs 17 residues. Per germline, CDR1 MNHEY and CDR2 SMNVEV (reference sequence). The J gene is TRBJ1-2, the V gene TRBV27, with 8 bases matching TRBD1. The sequencing here drew on peripheral blood, taken in the first trimester of pregnancy. This clonotype originated in a female donor with multiple sclerosis, enrolled in a pregnancy study. The chain's CDR3 is CASSFRVTGDGNYGYTF. In DNA form, the CDR3 reads TGTGCCAGCAGTTTTCGTGTGACAGGGGATGGGAACTATGGCTACACCTTC.